This T cell receptor beta chain was sequenced during a study of CD4+ T cells in melanoma (dated by TCRdb to between 2021 and 2022). With regard to the full study: The study investigated neoantigen-specific CD4+ T cells in human melanoma.

The CDR3 runs 15 residues from the cysteine to the phenylalanine. The retained sequence is limited to the CDR3, 45 bases, with the frame set at the first base. From a lookup of the germline V gene, CDR1 and CDR2 are SGHNT and YENEEA. Germline trimming: 5 bases from V, 4 bases from J; junction bases outside gene matches: 6. Receptor libraries were prepared by the immunoSEQ multiplex PCR assay. The table comes from immuneACCESS by way of TCRdb, which keeps in-frame sequences with V and J called. Part of the clones is missing from these tables; in studies checked, under half for an unresolved V gene and the rest for unknown reasons. For this sample there are around 18,000 clones; approximately 83% appear just once. Jointly, the top ten make up roughly 4.9% of the sample. Donors were patients with melanoma. Notes on this clone: No antigen is known for it. No qualities accompany the bases; no much larger clone lies one base away.

Results and caveats for the whole study, not just this receptor: Neoantigen-specific CD4+ T cells were reported to be correlated with the function of CD8+ T cells, macrophages and B cells. Neoantigen-specific CD4+ T cells in melanoma were reported to show diverse differentiation states.

The source material was cells from a culture (not recorded whether cultured in vitro). In this chain, TRBV11-3 is recombined with TRBJ2-2, and TRBD1 aligns with 8 junction nucleotides. This TCR was recovered from a human donor with melanoma. The bases are TGTGCCAGCAGCCGGACAGGGACGGGCACCGGGGAGCTGTTTTTT. This encodes CASSRTGTGTGELFF.